The 18 T cell receptor beta chains presented below share a single source sample, sequenced in a study of type 1 regulatory T cells. TCRdb recomputed calls from the reads with MiXCR, one row per CDR3 protein. Of about 68,000 distinct CDR3 sequences in the sample, about 69% were seen once. For these receptors, no antigen is known. What was sequenced was cultured T cells, either the whole culture or a sorted T cell fraction (not recorded which). Documented subset: Tr1-enriched cell product generated in vitro against host alloantigens. The receptors here all came from a human donor in good health.

The chain joins TRBV5-5 to TRBJ2-6; 8 bases line up with TRBD1. With V trimmed by 0 bases and J by 1 base, 0 bases remained unmatched. Germline CDR1 reads SGHKS; CDR2 reads YYEKEE (reference sequence). The CDR3 contains 16 residues. The CDR3 DNA is TGTGCCAGCAGCTTGGGACAGGGGTCTGGGGCCAACGTCCTGACTTTC. Translated, it gives CASSLGQGSGANVLTF.

Only a few counts were recorded for this clonotype. V gene TRBV5-1 combines with J gene TRBJ1-2; TRBD1 might be the D (5 bases). With 4 bases removed from V and 3 bases from J, the gap between germline ends came to 10 bases. The CDR3 covers 13 residues. Germline CDR1 SGHRS, CDR2 YFSETQ. CDR3 DNA sequence: TGCGCCAGCAGCGGCAGGGAAGACTATGGCTACACCTTC. As protein: CASSGREDYGYTF.

V is TRBV20-1 and J is TRBJ2-1, with 12 bases fitting TRBD2. Germline V gene data show CDR1 as DFQATT and CDR2 as SNEGSKA (reference sequence). V lost 4 bases, J lost 0 bases, and 4 bases stayed unmatched. The CDR3 consists of 16 residues. The CDR3 spells CSAMTSGGSSYNEQFF. In nucleotides, the CDR3 is TGCAGTGCTATGACTAGCGGGGGAAGCTCCTACAATGAGCAGTTCTTC.

This rearrangement joins TRBV20-1 to TRBJ2-7, with D unresolved. Trimming left V 4 bases short and J 6 bases short, with 16 bases between. CDR1 and CDR2 from the germline V gene are DFQATT and SNEGSKA (reference sequence). There are 13 residues in the CDR3. CDR3: CSATDQNFGEQYF. As DNA, the CDR3 is TGCAGTGCTACAGACCAGAATTTCGGCGAGCAGTACTTC.

This clonotype has at least ten counts. This chain connects TRBV7-2 to TRBJ2-7, with D perhaps matching TRBD1 (6 bases). Germline V gives CDR1 SGHTA, CDR2 FQGNSA. The CDR3 has 14 amino acids. V shed 4 bases and J shed 0 bases, with 10 bases lying between them. CDR3 in amino acids: CASSSNRVSYEQYF. The CDR3 DNA is TGTGCCAGCAGCTCTAACAGGGTCTCCTACGAGCAGTACTTC.

This sequence joins TRBV11-2 and TRBJ2-3; perhaps TRBD1 as D (5 bases). The CDR3 has 18 amino acids. V lost 0 bases and J 4 bases, leaving 20 bases between the germline ends. Germline CDR1 reads SGHAT; CDR2 reads FQNNGV. For the CDR3, the DNA is TGTGCCAGCAGCTTAGATTCGCTGGGCAGGGTTGTTTCAGATACGCAGTATTTT. This codes for CASSLDSLGRVVSDTQYF.

In DNA form, the CDR3 reads TGCGCCAGCAGCTTGGGGCTAGCGGGGGCGAACTACGAGCAGTACTTC. As protein: CASSLGLAGANYEQYF. The chain recombines TRBV5-1 with TRBJ2-7; 10 bases are a match to TRBD2. V lost 0 bases to trimming and J lost 3 bases; unmatched junction nucleotides: 6. Germline V gene data show CDR1 as SGHRS and CDR2 as YFSETQ. The CDR3 covers 16 residues. The variable domain in full, with the rest retrieved from reference TRBV5-1 and TRBJ2-7, is KAGVTQTPRYLIKTRGQQVTLSCSPISGHRSVSWYQQTPGQGLQFLFEYFSETQRNKGNFPGRFSGRQFSNSRSEMNVSTLELGDSALYLCASSLGLAGANYEQYFGPGTRLTVT.

The rearrangement uses TRBV19 and TRBJ1-5; TRBD1 matches at 7 bases. Germline trimming cut 9 bases from V and 5 bases from J; bases unmatched to any gene: 7. CDR1 and CDR2 (germline): LNHDA, SQIVND (reference sequence). The CDR3 has 13 residues. CDR3 sequence: CASLDRVDQPQHF. The CDR3 DNA sequence: TGTGCCAGCCTTGACAGGGTTGATCAGCCCCAGCATTTT.

The rearrangement uses TRBV5-1 and TRBJ2-3, with TRBD2 matching over 9 bases. V lost 6 bases, J lost 2 bases, and 13 bases stayed unmatched. The V gene's germline CDR1 is SGHRS and CDR2 YFSETQ. This CDR3 has 17 amino acids. Here the CDR3 reads CASTPSEAGGITDTQYF. The CDR3 DNA sequence: TGCGCCAGCACCCCGAGCGAAGCGGGGGGAATCACAGATACGCAGTATTTT.

Comments on this clonotype: It may be a read error: a sequence one base away is much more abundant. The rearrangement uses TRBV5-4 and TRBJ2-2; a weak D match, TRBD2 (7 bases). The germline V gene has CDR1 SGHNT and CDR2 YYREEE (reference sequence). CDR3 size: 16 residues. V shed 4 bases and J shed 4 bases, with 17 bases lying between them. CDR3 region: CASSPGRGVATGELFF. As DNA, the CDR3 is TGTGCCAGCAGCCCTGGGAGGGGGGTGGCCACCGGGGAGCTGTTTTTT. The full variable domain, in which reference TRBV5-4 and TRBJ2-2 provide the parts outside the CDR3, is ETGVTQSPTHLIKTRGQQVTLRCSSQSGHNTVSWYQQALGQGPQFIFQYYREEENGRGNFPPRFSGLQFPNYSSELNVNALELDDSALYLCASSPGRGVATGELFFGEGSRLTVL.

The V gene is TRBV24-1, the J gene TRBJ2-5; no clear D gene. This CDR3 has 16 amino acids. V gave up 4 bases and J gave up 2 bases, with 16 bases separating them. Germline values: CDR1 KGHDR, CDR2 SFDVKD. The CDR3: CATSDPGAPIQETQYF. The CDR3 DNA follows: TGTGCCACCAGTGACCCAGGAGCGCCTATTCAAGAGACCCAGTACTTC.

V usage is TRBV30 and J usage is TRBJ2-7; maybe TRBD1 (7 bases). Germline CDR1 reads GTSNPN; CDR2 reads SVGIG (reference sequence). This CDR3 spans 17 amino acids. V dropped 0 bases and J dropped 5 bases, with 23 bases sitting between them. DNA of the CDR3: TGTGCCTGGAGTGTACCGCGACCAGGGGGGACTCCTAACGAGCAGTACTTC. It codes for CAWSVPRPGGTPNEQYF.

This clonotype appeared once. The chain couples TRBV27 to TRBJ2-1; TRBD2 matches at 7 bases. The CDR3 totals 16 residues. V dropped 5 bases and J dropped 3; count of bases not matched to a gene: 10. CDR1 MNHEY and CDR2 SMNVEV come from the germline V gene (reference sequence). The CDR3 DNA reads as TGTGCCAGCAGTCCCTCGGGGAAGCGGGACTACAATGAGCAGTTCTTC. Translated, it gives CASSPSGKRDYNEQFF.

The sample holds one count of this clonotype. This chain links TRBV27 with TRBJ2-4; D perhaps matches TRBD1 (5 bases). Germline V gene lookup returns CDR1 MNHEY and CDR2 SMNVEV (reference sequence). The CDR3 loop spans 15 amino acids. V was pared by 7 bases and J by 1 base, with 14 bases between. CDR3 in amino acids: CASIKGRAAKNIQYF. CDR3 nucleotide sequence: TGTGCCAGCATTAAGGGCAGGGCTGCCAAAAACATTCAGTACTTC.

This clonotype was counted a few times. This CDR3 is CASSEDRGNIQYF. CDR3 DNA: TGTGCCAGCAGTGAAGATCGGGGGAACATTCAGTACTTC. The chain recombines TRBV6-1 with TRBJ2-4; possible D gene TRBD2, 6 bases. The germline V and J ends were trimmed by 1 base and 7 bases, with 8 bases remaining between them. CDR1 is MNHNS, CDR2 SASEGT, per germline. The CDR3 is made up of 13 amino acids.

The V gene is TRBV6-6, the J gene TRBJ1-2, with TRBD1 as a possible D gene (6 bases). Per the germline V gene, CDR1 is MNHNY and CDR2 is SVGAGI (reference sequence). The CDR3 is 13 residues long. V lost 11 bases and J 4 bases, leaving 17 bases between the germline ends. CDR3 protein: CAGKGGLRYGYTF. The CDR3 DNA follows: TGTGCCGGCAAAGGGGGATTACGCTATGGCTACACCTTC.

This clonotype was recorded only once. This rearrangement joins TRBV20-1 to TRBJ2-1, with D perhaps TRBD2 (6 bases). The CDR3 spans 19 residues. Germline V gene lookup returns CDR1 DFQATT and CDR2 SNEGSKA (reference sequence). V was trimmed by 6 bases and J by 3 bases, leaving 30 bases between them. The CDR3 region is CSAMRRTPLRGGYYNEQFF. The CDR3 DNA sequence: TGCAGTGCCATGCGTAGGACACCGTTAAGGGGAGGATACTACAATGAGCAGTTCTTC.

This chain joins TRBV4-2 and TRBJ2-7, with D maybe TRBD2 (7 bases). The V and J ends lost 0 bases and 3 bases respectively, with 18 bases between them. The CDR3 is 17 residues long. The germline gives CDR1 LGHNA, CDR2 YNFKEQ. CDR3 protein: CASSQERSSGGYYEQYF. The CDR3 DNA follows: TGTGCCAGCAGCCAAGAGAGGTCTTCGGGGGGCTACTACGAGCAGTACTTC.